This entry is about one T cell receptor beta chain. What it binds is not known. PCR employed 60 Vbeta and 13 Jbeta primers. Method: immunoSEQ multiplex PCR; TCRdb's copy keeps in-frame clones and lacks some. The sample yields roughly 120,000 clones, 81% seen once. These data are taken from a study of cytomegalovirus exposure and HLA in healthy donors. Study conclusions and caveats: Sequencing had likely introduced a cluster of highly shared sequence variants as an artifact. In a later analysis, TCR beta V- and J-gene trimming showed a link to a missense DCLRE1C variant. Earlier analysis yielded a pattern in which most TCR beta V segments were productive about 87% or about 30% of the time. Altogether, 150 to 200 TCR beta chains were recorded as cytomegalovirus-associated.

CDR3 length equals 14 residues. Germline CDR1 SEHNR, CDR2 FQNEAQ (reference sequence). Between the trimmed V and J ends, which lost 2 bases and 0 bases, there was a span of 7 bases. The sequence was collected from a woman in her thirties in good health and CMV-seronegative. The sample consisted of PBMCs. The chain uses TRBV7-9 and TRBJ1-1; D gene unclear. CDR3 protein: CASSLITVNTEAFF. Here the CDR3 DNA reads TGTGCCAGCAGCTTAATTACAGTGAACACTGAAGCTTTCTTT.